This TCR beta chain was identified in a study of T cell repertoires in cytomegalovirus infection. At the level of the study: TCR beta signatures that were public indicated CMV infection and matching HLA type. Study-wide findings and caveats: Dominant in the ex vivo response were TCR beta clonotypes restricted by HLA-C and specific for CMV. Carriage of CMV together with the relevant HLA was identifiable through cumulative public TCR beta family frequency.

Germline CDR1 reads DFQATT; CDR2 reads SNEGSKA (reference sequence). V lost 6 bases, J lost 2 bases, and 12 bases lay in between. The CDR3 is made up of 13 amino acids. MiXCR, run by TCRdb on the reads, gives a single entry per CDR3 protein. The sample contains around 450,000 distinct CDR3 sequences, around 32% of which appear only once. There are a few counts of this clonotype. Its antigen is still unknown. The rearrangement links TRBV20-1 to TRBJ2-3; no clear D. The specimen was PBMCs. The receptor was derived from a human donor in good health (CMV status not recorded). Some clones in this sample may be carry-over from other donors' samples. The CDR3 reads CSALGPHTDTQYF. The CDR3 coding sequence is TGCAGTGCCCTCGGGCCCCACACAGATACGCAGTATTTT.